The 26 T cell receptor beta chains below were found in one sample sequenced in a study of post-analysis software for immune sequencing data (dated by TCRdb to the mid-2010s). General study outcomes and caveats: Significantly higher frequencies in patients than in controls were found for several TRBV segments, including TRBV5-6, TRBV5-1 and TRBV20-1.

The library was made by PCR. Sequencing used an Illumina HiSeq 2500. Unique molecular identifiers were incorporated into TCR beta cDNA libraries to reduce PCR and sequencing biases. The raw public data were reprocessed by TCRdb itself: fastp quality trimming at Q25, MiXCR clonotype calling, in-frame beta chains only. Every entry covers one CDR3 protein and lists the most common genes and DNA from its rows. In this sample the table shows about 560,000 distinct CDR3 sequences, around 44% of which occur a single time. The ten largest clonotypes hold approximately 1.7% of the sample. No cognate antigen is known for these TCRs. What was sequenced was blood. The receptors come from a girl between 5 and 17 years old with multiple sclerosis.

The genes are TRBV10-3 and TRBJ2-4, with a weak D call TRBD2 (6 bases). The CDR3 totals 13 residues. In germline, CDR1 is ENHRY, CDR2 SYGVKD. V was trimmed by 6 bases and J by 13 bases, leaving 19 bases between them. CDR3 DNA sequence: TGTGCCATCAGAGGAGGGGCCTCCTACGTGCAGTACTTC. This gives the protein CAIRGGASYVQYF.

This clonotype was seen more than once but under ten times. V gene TRBV7-8 combines with J gene TRBJ2-7, with D possibly being TRBD2 (5 bases). The CDR3 is made up of 17 amino acids. V was cut by 0 bases and J by 7 bases, with 22 bases left in between. Germline loops: CDR1 SGHVS, CDR2 FQNEAQ. As DNA, the CDR3 is TGTGCCAGCAGCTTAGCTGGCCTAGCTAGCTCGGCGTCGGAGCAGTACTTC. It translates to CASSLAGLASSASEQYF.

This clonotype was counted between two and nine times. J is TRBJ2-1 and V is TRBV7-2, with 8 nucleotides matching TRBD2. Trimming removed 4 bases from V and 6 bases from J; junction bases left unmatched: 8. The CDR3 totals 15 residues. Germline V lookup: CDR1 SGHTA, CDR2 FQGNSA. The CDR3 is CASSSPGGTSNEQFF. The CDR3 nucleotides read TGTGCCAGCAGCTCGCCGGGAGGGACTAGCAATGAGCAGTTCTTC.

The rearrangement joins TRBV20-1 to TRBJ2-7, with TRBD1 matching over 9 bases. The CDR3 is 14 amino acids. Germline V gene lookup returns CDR1 DFQATT and CDR2 SNEGSKA (reference sequence). The V gene end was trimmed by 2 bases and the J gene end by 3 bases; junction bases not matched to a gene: 5. The DNA for the CDR3 is TGCAGTGCTAGACACTCGGGACAGGGCTACGAGCAGTACTTC. Translation: CSARHSGQGYEQYF.

This clonotype was seen a few times. The rearrangement uses TRBV18 and TRBJ2-3, with D uncertain. The CDR3 sequence is 11 residues long. Per germline, CDR1 KGHSH and CDR2 LQKENI. Here the CDR3 DNA reads TGTGCAGTTCCTACTTCGGATACGCAGTATTTT. Protein product: CAVPTSDTQYF.

This clonotype was seen more than once but under ten times. The rearrangement joins TRBV20-1 to TRBJ2-3; no firm D call. Germline CDR1 is DFQATT and CDR2 is SNEGSKA (reference sequence). The CDR3 sequence is 11 residues long. Deletions cut 3 bases from V and 6 bases from J, with 7 bases between. The CDR3 DNA reads as TGCAGTGCTAGTCAAGGGGATACGCAGTATTTT. Translating it yields CSASQGDTQYF.

This clonotype was seen a few times. The chain links TRBV12-3 or TRBV12-4 to TRBJ1-2; 8 bases match TRBD1. The J segment lost 7 bases and the V segment lost 2 bases, leaving 3 bases of the junction unmatched. CDR3 length: 13 residues. The CDR3 bases are TGTGCCAGCAGTTTAAAGACAGGGGTTGGCTACACCTTC. The encoded protein is CASSLKTGVGYTF.

A few counts support this clonotype. V and J are TRBV10-3 and TRBJ2-3; TRBD2 matches at 14 bases. V gave up 1 base and J gave up 4 bases; unmatched junction bases: 4. Germline V gene lookup returns CDR1 ENHRY and CDR2 SYGVKD. This CDR3 is 17 amino acids long. The CDR3 DNA sequence: TGTGCCATCAGTGAGTTCGGGACTAGCGGGAGCGCAGATACGCAGTATTTT. Amino acids: CAISEFGTSGSADTQYF.

The CDR3, as DNA: TGTGCCAGCAATGGTGCCCTGAATTCACCCCTCCACTTT. Amino acids: CASNGALNSPLHF. The chain links TRBV6-1 to TRBJ1-6; D gene unclear. CDR3 size: 13 residues. Germline CDR1 and CDR2: MNHNS and SASEGT. V shed 7 bases and J shed 7 bases, with 11 bases lying between them.

In its sample, this clonotype was seen a few times. The CDR3 is CASSLASLSVQYF. The DNA for the CDR3 is TGCGCCAGCAGCTTGGCCTCCCTCAGCGTGCAGTACTTC. This rearrangement joins TRBV5-1 to TRBJ2-5; D is unresolved. This CDR3 spans 13 amino acids. Germline CDR1 SGHRS, CDR2 YFSETQ. V gave up 0 bases and J gave up 11 bases, with 14 bases separating them. The entire variable domain, with the rest obtained from reference TRBV5-1 and TRBJ2-5, is as follows: KAGVTQTPRYLIKTRGQQVTLSCSPISGHRSVSWYQQTPGQGLQFLFEYFSETQRNKGNFPGRFSGRQFSNSRSEMNVSTLELGDSALYLCASSLASLSVQYFGPGTRLLVL.

V is TRBV12-3 or TRBV12-4 and J is TRBJ1-2; D is uncertain. With 1 base removed from V and 8 bases from J, the gap between germline ends came to 11 bases. The CDR3 has 13 residues. CDR3 coding DNA: TGTGCCAGCAGTTTAGGTCAGGTTGACGGCTACACCTTC. It specifies CASSLGQVDGYTF.

This clonotype was recorded many times. The gene calls are TRBV3-1 and TRBJ2-3; no clear D. V lost 4 bases, J lost 2 bases, and 10 bases lay in between. The CDR3 extends over 14 amino acids. Per the germline V gene, CDR1 is LGHDT and CDR2 is YNNKEL (reference sequence). This CDR3 is CASSPQATTDTQYF. DNA for the CDR3: TGTGCCAGCAGCCCCCAGGCTACCACAGATACGCAGTATTTT.

This clonotype was counted between two and nine times. The junction does not match germline at one end; this may be a read error. CDR3 loop: CASSYSLQASGANVLTF. The CDR3 coding sequence is TGTGCCAGTAGTTACTCTTTACAAGCCTCTGGGGCCAACGTCCTGACTTTC. The chain employs TRBV6-5 and TRBJ2-6; D is undetermined. The V gene's germline CDR1 is MNHEY and CDR2 SVGAGI. There are 17 residues in the CDR3.

The chain uses TRBV4-1 and TRBJ1-1, with D tentatively TRBD1 (6 bases). The germline V gene has CDR1 MGHRA and CDR2 YSYEKL. This CDR3 contains 15 residues. Trimming cost V 3 bases and J 0 bases, with 11 bases left between them. The CDR3 here is CASSQKGHLNTEAFF. Written as DNA, the CDR3 is TGCGCCAGCAGCCAGAAGGGACATTTGAACACTGAAGCTTTCTTT.

The chain recombines TRBV11-2 with TRBJ2-3; 13 positions match TRBD2. The CDR3 length is 12 residues. Germline assignment: CDR1 SGHAT and CDR2 FQNNGV. The junction had 3 bases not matched to a gene; V was cut back by 4 bases and J by 14 bases. The DNA for the CDR3 is TGTGCCAGCAGCTCCACTAGCGGGGGGGCGTATTTT. As protein: CASSSTSGGAYF.

This clonotype was recorded a few times. The chain employs TRBV12-3 or TRBV12-4 and TRBJ2-5; 9 bases agree with TRBD2. TRBJ2-7 explains the end of the DNA better; the J call may be wrong. The CDR3 sequence is 15 residues long. The CDR3: CASSETGLATREQYF. DNA for the CDR3: TGTGCCAGCAGCGAAACGGGACTAGCAACCCGCGAGCAGTACTTC.

The chain couples TRBV7-7 to TRBJ2-1; 9 positions agree with TRBD2. Germline assignment: CDR1 SSHAT and CDR2 FNYEAQ (reference sequence). After removal of 5 bases from V and 3 bases from J, the junction contained 5 bases not matched to a gene. CDR3 length: 15 residues. CDR3 in DNA: TGTGCCAGCAGCGGAGCGGGGGGTTTCTACAATGAGCAGTTCTTC. It codes for CASSGAGGFYNEQFF.

This chain joins TRBV7-2 and TRBJ1-6; perhaps TRBD1 as D (6 bases). The CDR3 sequence is 14 residues long. The germline gives CDR1 SGHTA, CDR2 FQGNSA. With 7 bases removed from V and 14 bases from J, the gap between germline ends came to 21 bases. CDR3 DNA: TGTGCCAGCACCCCCACAGGGAGGGCCCAAACCCTCCACTTT. This sequence encodes CASTPTGRAQTLHF.

This clonotype was seen many times. The genes are TRBV21-1 and TRBJ2-1; TRBD2, the table's D call, was not compared with the DNA. TRBV21-1 has pseudogene status. This CDR3 has 15 residues. The CDR3 reads CASSRGLAVYNEQFF. The CDR3 nucleotides are TGTGCCAGCAGCCGAGGACTAGCGGTCTACAATGAGCAGTTCTTC.

This clonotype has more than one count but fewer than ten. The chain links TRBV12-3 or TRBV12-4 to TRBJ1-1; no definite D call. Trimming left V 6 bases short and J 0 bases short, with 17 bases between. The CDR3 runs to 16 residues. The CDR3 loop reads CASSSLSGSMNTEAFF. DNA of the CDR3: TGTGCCAGCAGCTCCCTATCGGGCAGCATGAACACTGAAGCTTTCTTT.

The rearrangement uses TRBV30 and TRBJ2-7, with 10 bases fitting TRBD2. The length of the CDR3 is 14 residues. The V gene's germline CDR1 is GTSNPN and CDR2 SVGIG (reference sequence). V was clipped by 5 bases and J by 1 base; unmatched bases: 5. CDR3 in amino acids: CAWALAGASYEQYF. For the CDR3, the DNA is TGTGCCTGGGCCCTAGCGGGAGCGTCCTACGAGCAGTACTTC.

The V gene is TRBV12-3 or TRBV12-4, the J gene TRBJ2-1; 7 bases are shared with TRBD2. Trimming took 5 bases from V and 7 from J; bases not matched to a gene: 11. The CDR3 totals 15 residues. The CDR3 sequence: CASSHPGLNGNEQFF. The CDR3 DNA is TGTGCCAGCAGTCATCCGGGACTAAACGGGAATGAGCAGTTCTTC.

This clonotype was seen only a few times. The J gene is TRBJ2-7, the V gene TRBV6-5, with TRBD1 as a possible D gene (6 bases). The CDR3 loop spans 16 amino acids. Trimming took off 0 bases at V and 2 bases at J, with 14 bases between the two ends. Germline V gene data show CDR1 as MNHEY and CDR2 as SVGAGI. DNA for the CDR3: TGTGCCAGCAGTTACTCGAACTGGGGGCAAGCCTACGAGCAGTACTTC. This translates into CASSYSNWGQAYEQYF.

This clonotype was observed once. The chain combines TRBV12-3 or TRBV12-4 with TRBJ2-7, with D unclear. The CDR3 length is 17 residues. V lost 6 bases and J 0 bases, leaving 21 bases between the germline ends. The CDR3 loop is CASSLQGPARSSYEQYF. As DNA, the CDR3 is TGTGCCAGCAGCCTCCAAGGTCCAGCGAGGAGCTCCTACGAGCAGTACTTC.

J is TRBJ1-1 and V is TRBV7-2, with D possibly TRBD1 on 6 matching bases. Trimming took off 5 bases at V and 6 bases at J, with 19 bases between the two ends. Germline V gene sequence: CDR1 SGHTA, CDR2 FQGNSA. There are 15 residues in the CDR3. The CDR3 DNA reads as TGTGCCAGCAGCGCACGGACAGAGCCGGGGCCTGAAGCTTTCTTT. Translating it yields CASSARTEPGPEAFF.

The chain uses TRBV11-2 and TRBJ2-3; possible D gene TRBD2, 5 bases. The germline CDR1 and CDR2 sequences are SGHAT and FQNNGV. This CDR3 region has 17 residues. Between the trimmed V and J ends, which lost 5 bases and 0 bases, there was a span of 18 bases. The CDR3 spells CASSRRGAAESTDTQYF. As DNA, the CDR3 is TGTGCCAGCAGCCGTCGAGGAGCGGCAGAGAGCACAGATACGCAGTATTTT.